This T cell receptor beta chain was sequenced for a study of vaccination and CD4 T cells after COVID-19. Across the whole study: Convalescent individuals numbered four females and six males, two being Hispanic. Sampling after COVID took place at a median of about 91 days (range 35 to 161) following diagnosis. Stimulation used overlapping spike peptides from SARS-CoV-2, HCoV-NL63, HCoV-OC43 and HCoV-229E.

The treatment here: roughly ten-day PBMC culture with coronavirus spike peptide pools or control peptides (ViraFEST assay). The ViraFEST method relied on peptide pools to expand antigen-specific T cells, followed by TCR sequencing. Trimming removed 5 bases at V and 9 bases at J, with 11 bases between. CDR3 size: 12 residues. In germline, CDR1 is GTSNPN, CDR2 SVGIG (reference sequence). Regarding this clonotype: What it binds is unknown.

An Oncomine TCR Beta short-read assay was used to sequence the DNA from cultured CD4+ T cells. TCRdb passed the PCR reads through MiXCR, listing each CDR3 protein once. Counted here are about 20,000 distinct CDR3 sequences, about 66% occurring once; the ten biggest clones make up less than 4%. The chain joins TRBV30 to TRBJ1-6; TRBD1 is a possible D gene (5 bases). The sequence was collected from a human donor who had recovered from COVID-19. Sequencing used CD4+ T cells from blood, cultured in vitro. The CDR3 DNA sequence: TGTGCCTGGGCCGATGGGGCTTCACCCCTCCACTTT. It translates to CAWADGASPLHF.